The clone carrying this TCR beta chain is medium-sized within its sample. Its antigen remains unidentified. This specimen includes other DNA sequences encoding the same CDR3. The data were obtained in a study of coeliac disease. CDR3 length: 14 amino acids. Germline V lookup: CDR1 MNHNS, CDR2 SASEGT. V lost 1 base and J lost 2, with 9 bases in between. Cells were frozen in aliquots of approximately 500,000, and one aliquot per fraction was sequenced. Produced via immunoSEQ multiplex PCR; TCRdb's table is partial and in-frame only. The sample yields about 5,300 clones, roughly 49% seen once. Whole-study findings and limits: Intraepithelial and lamina propria fractions were not highly pure.

This receptor was obtained from a woman aged 25 to 39 with active celiac disease. V and J are TRBV6-1 and TRBJ2-7; possibly TRBD1 for D (6 bases). The specimen sequenced was intraepithelial lymphocytes from the gut. DNA for the CDR3: TGTGCCAGCAGTGAAGGACAGGAGACCTACGAGCAGTACTTC. Protein: CASSEGQETYEQYF.